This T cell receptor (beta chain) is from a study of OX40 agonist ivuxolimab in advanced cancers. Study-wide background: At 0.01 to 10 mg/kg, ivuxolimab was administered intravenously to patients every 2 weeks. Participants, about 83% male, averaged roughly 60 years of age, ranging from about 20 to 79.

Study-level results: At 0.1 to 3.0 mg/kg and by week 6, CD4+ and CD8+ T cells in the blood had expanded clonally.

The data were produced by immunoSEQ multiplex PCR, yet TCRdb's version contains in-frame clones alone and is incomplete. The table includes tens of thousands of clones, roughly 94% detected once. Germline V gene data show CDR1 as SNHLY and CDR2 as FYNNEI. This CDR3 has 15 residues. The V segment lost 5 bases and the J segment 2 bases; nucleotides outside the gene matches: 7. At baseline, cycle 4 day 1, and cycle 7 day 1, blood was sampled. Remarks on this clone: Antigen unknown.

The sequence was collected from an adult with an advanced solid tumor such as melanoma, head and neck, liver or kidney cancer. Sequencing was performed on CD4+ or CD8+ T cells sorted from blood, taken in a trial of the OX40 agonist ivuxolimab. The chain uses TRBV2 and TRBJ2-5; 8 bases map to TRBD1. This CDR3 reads CASSNPDRGQETQYF. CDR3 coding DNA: TGTGCCAGCAGTAATCCAGACAGGGGTCAAGAGACCCAGTACTTC.